The clone carrying this TCR beta chain was detected only once. V was shortened by 1 base and J by 4 bases, with 8 bases between the two germline ends. The CDR3 has 14 amino acids. Per germline, CDR1 MGHRA and CDR2 YSYEKL. Ages ranged from about 18 to 89 years, with residence in 24 US areas. Self-reported history from a screening survey and questionnaire set each donor's cohort. Generated by immunoSEQ multiplex PCR, the TCRdb table keeps only in-frame clones and is missing some. The table records around 150,000 clones, over 75% of them present only once. The data originate from a study of blood T cell repertoires in COVID-19. Study information: The origin of the acute and convalescent COVID-19 samples was the United States, Italy and Spain. PBMCs, B-cell-depleted T cells, or T cells were the source of the cDNA or gDNA that made up the material.

The sample taken for sequencing was PBMCs or T cells enriched from blood (not recorded which). The receptor was derived from a middle-aged man who had recovered from COVID-19. The chain links TRBV4-1 to TRBJ1-5; D perhaps matches TRBD1 (5 bases). CDR3 sequence (DNA): TGCGCCAGCAGCCAAGTGCCAGGGAATCAGCCCCAGCATTTT. The encoded protein is CASSQVPGNQPQHF.